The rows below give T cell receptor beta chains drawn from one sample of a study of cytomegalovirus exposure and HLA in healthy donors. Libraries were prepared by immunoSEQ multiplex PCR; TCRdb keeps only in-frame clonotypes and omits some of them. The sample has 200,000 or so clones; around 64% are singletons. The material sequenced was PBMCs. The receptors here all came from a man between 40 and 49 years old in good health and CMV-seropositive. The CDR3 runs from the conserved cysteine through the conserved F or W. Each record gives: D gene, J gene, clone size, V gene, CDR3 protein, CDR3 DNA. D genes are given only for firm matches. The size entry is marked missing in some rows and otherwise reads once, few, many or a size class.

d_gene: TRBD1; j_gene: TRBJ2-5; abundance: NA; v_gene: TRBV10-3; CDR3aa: CAISESDRGQEGTQYF; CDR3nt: TGTGCCATCAGTGAGTCGGACAGGGGGCAAGAAGGGACCCAGTACTTC
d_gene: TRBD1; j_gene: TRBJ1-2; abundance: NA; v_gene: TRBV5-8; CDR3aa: CASSSRTGGGGYTF; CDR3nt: TGTGCCAGCAGCTCCCGTACAGGGGGCGGTGGCTACACCTTC
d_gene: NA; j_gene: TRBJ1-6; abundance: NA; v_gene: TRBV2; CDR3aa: CASSLGAGSPLHF; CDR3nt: TGTGCCAGCAGCCTTGGGGCAGGCTCGCCCCTCCACTTT
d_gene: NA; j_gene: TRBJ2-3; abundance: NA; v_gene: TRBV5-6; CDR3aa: CASSLVWHTTSTDTQYF; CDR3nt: TGTGCCAGCAGCTTGGTTTGGCACACTACTAGCACAGATACGCAGTATTTT
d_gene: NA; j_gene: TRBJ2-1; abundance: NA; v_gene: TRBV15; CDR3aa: CATNRGGSYNEQFF; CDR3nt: TGTGCCACCAACCGGGGAGGCTCCTACAATGAGCAGTTCTTC
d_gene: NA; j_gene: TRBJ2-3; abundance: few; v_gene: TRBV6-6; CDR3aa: CASSYRRGGTDTQYF; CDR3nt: TGTGCCAGCAGTTACCGGCGGGGAGGCACAGATACGCAGTATTTT
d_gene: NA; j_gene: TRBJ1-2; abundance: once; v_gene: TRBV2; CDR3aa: CASRPDRFRGYTF; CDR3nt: TGTGCCAGCAGACCCGACAGGTTTAGAGGCTACACCTTC
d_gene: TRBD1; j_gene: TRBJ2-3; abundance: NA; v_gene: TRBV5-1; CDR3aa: CASSTGGEGTQYF; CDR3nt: TGCGCCAGCAGCACAGGGGGCGAGGGTACGCAGTATTTT
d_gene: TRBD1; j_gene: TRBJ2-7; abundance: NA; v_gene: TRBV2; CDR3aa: CASTPSRALTGIGYEQYF; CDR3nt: TGTGCCAGCACTCCCTCCAGGGCTCTGACAGGGATTGGCTACGAGCAGTACTTC
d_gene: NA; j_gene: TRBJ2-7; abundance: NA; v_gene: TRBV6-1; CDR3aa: CASGEKGASYEQYF; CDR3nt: TGTGCCAGCGGGGAGAAGGGCGCCTCCTACGAGCAGTACTTC
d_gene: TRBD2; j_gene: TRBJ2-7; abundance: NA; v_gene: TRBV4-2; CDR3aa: CASSQDWLAGGDEQYF; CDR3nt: TGTGCCAGCAGCCAAGATTGGCTAGCGGGAGGTGACGAGCAGTACTTC
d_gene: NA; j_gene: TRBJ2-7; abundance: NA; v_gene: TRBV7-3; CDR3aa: CASSPSGSYEQYF; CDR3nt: TGTGCCAGCAGCCCTTCGGGGTCCTACGAGCAGTACTTC
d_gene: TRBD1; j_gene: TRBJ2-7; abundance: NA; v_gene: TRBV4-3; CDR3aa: CASSQDRWTGGFEQYF; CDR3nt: TGCGCCAGCAGCCAAGATAGGTGGACAGGGGGCTTCGAGCAGTACTTC
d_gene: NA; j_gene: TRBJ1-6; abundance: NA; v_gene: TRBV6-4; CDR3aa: CASSAPVSSPLHF; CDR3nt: TGTGCCAGCAGTGCCCCCGTCTCCTCACCCCTCCACTTT
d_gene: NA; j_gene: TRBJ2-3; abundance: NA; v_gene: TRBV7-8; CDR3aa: CASIQDSNTDTQYF; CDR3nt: TGTGCCAGCATTCAGGACAGTAATACAGATACGCAGTATTTT
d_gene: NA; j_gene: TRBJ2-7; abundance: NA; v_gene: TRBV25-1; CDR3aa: CASSDRTGPLTSEQYF; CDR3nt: TGTGCCAGCAGTGATCGCACAGGGCCCTTAACTTCCGAGCAGTACTTC
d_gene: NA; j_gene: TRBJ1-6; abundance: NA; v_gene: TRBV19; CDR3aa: CASSILWGSVNSPLHF; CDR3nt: TGTGCCAGTAGTATCTTATGGGGCTCCGTTAATTCACCCCTCCACTTT
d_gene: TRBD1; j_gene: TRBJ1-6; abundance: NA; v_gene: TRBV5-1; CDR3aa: CASSLAQQGAGSPLHF; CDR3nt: TGCGCCAGCAGCTTGGCCCAACAGGGGGCAGGTTCACCCCTCCACTTT
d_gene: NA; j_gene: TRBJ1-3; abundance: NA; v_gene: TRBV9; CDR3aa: CASSGGTFSSGNTIYF; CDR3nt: TGTGCCAGCAGCGGGGGGACATTCAGCTCTGGAAACACCATATATTTT
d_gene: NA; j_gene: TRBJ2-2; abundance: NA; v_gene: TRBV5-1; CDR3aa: CASSLFGTGELFF; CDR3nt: TGCGCCAGCAGCTTGTTCGGCACCGGGGAGCTGTTTTTT
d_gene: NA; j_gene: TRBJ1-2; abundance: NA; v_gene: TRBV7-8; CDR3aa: CASSLAGEGPGYTF; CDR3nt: TGTGCCAGCAGCTTAGCCGGGGAGGGCCCTGGCTACACCTTC
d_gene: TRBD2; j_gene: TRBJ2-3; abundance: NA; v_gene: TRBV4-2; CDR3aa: CASSQVFDGGGTDTQYF; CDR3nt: TGTGCCAGCAGCCAAGTTTTTGACGGGGGGGGCACAGATACGCAGTATTTT
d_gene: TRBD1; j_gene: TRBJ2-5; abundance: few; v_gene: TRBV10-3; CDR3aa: CAISEGTGLQETQYF; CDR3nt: TGTGCCATCAGTGAGGGGACAGGCTTACAAGAGACCCAGTACTTC
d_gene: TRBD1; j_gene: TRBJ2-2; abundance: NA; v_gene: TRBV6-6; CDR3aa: CASRDRERGGELFF; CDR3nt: TGTGCCAGCCGGGACAGGGAACGTGGCGGGGAGCTGTTTTTT
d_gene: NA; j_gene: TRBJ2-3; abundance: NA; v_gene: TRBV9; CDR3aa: CASSQGGVFGDTQYF; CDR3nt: TGTGCCAGCAGTCAAGGGGGAGTCTTTGGAGATACGCAGTATTTT
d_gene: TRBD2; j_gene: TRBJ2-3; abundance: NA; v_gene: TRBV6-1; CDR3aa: CASSEVAGGSDTQYF; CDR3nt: TGTGCCAGCAGTGAAGTGGCGGGAGGCTCAGATACGCAGTATTTT